A single sample gave rise to the 22 T cell receptor beta chains below, sequenced in a study of cytomegalovirus exposure and HLA in healthy donors. Amplification used 60 Vbeta primers and 13 Jbeta primers. Using immunoSEQ multiplex PCR, the repertoire was profiled, and TCRdb retains in-frame clones only, with some absent. The table records more than 150,000 clones, approximately 82% of them present only once. What was sequenced was PBMCs. The receptors stem from a woman in her 50s in good health and CMV-seropositive.

The chain carries TRBV2 and TRBJ1-5; 7 bases are a match to TRBD1. This CDR3 region has 15 residues. With 4 bases clipped from V and 7 bases from J, the junction kept 10 bases outside the gene matches. Germline V gene lookup returns CDR1 SNHLY and CDR2 FYNNEI. CDR3: CASSGGRQGAQPQHF. Written as DNA, the CDR3 is TGTGCCAGCAGTGGAGGGAGACAGGGCGCGCAGCCCCAGCATTTT.

This clone was counted a single time. The rearrangement uses TRBV9 and TRBJ1-3; TRBD1 matches 8 bases. CDR3 length: 16 amino acids. Germline assignment: CDR1 SGDLS and CDR2 YYNGEE. Trimming cost V 2 bases and J 5 bases; bases outside gene matches: 9. CDR3 sequence reads: CASSVTGTGQRNTIYF. CDR3 bases: TGTGCCAGCAGCGTCACTGGGACAGGCCAGCGAAACACCATATATTTT.

The V and J genes are TRBV19 and TRBJ2-3; 14 bases line up with TRBD2. Germline assignment: CDR1 LNHDA and CDR2 SQIVND (reference sequence). This CDR3 has 17 amino acids. J was trimmed by 5 bases and V by 2 bases; bases with no gene match: 6. CDR3 protein: CASSIRLAGGLGDTQYF. The CDR3 DNA sequence: TGTGCCAGTAGTATAAGACTAGCGGGGGGGCTGGGAGATACGCAGTATTTT.

The chain is built from TRBV19 and TRBJ2-1; tentative D call: TRBD1 (6 bases). Germline CDR1 and CDR2: LNHDA and SQIVND (reference sequence). V dropped 4 bases and J dropped 6 bases, with 10 bases sitting between them. The CDR3 runs to 13 residues. CDR3 DNA: TGTGCCAGTAGTAACAGGGTGGCCAATGAGCAGTTCTTC. Protein sequence: CASSNRVANEQFF.

The chain carries TRBV2 and TRBJ2-3, with TRBD2 matching over 9 bases. V gave up 1 base and J gave up 7 bases; unmatched junction bases: 6. The CDR3 length is 15 residues. Germline CDR1 and CDR2: SNHLY and FYNNEI. CDR3 protein: CASSEETSGAHTQYF. CDR3 sequence (DNA): TGTGCCAGCAGTGAAGAGACTAGCGGCGCACATACGCAGTATTTT.

Here the CDR3 DNA reads TGTGCCAGCAGTCGCACGGACAATAATGGCTACACCTTC. Translation: CASSRTDNNGYTF. V is TRBV6-5 and J is TRBJ1-2; weak D call: TRBD1 (5 bases). Germline V CDR1 and CDR2: MNHEY, SVGAGI. The CDR3 has 13 amino acids. Trimming shortened V by 5 bases and J by 6 bases, and 13 bases separated the two germline ends.

In regard to this clone: The same CDR3 arises from other DNA sequences in this sample as well. The chain carries TRBV2 and TRBJ1-1; D is possibly TRBD1 (5 bases). The germline V gene encodes CDR1 SNHLY and CDR2 FYNNEI. V shed 7 bases and J shed 5 bases, with 14 bases lying between them. This CDR3 is built from 13 residues. In DNA form, the CDR3 reads TGTGCCAGCATAATAAGGGGCTTAACTGAAGCTTTCTTT. Residues: CASIIRGLTEAFF.

This chain connects TRBV6-1 to TRBJ2-2; D ambiguous. V lost 7 bases and J 1 base, leaving 4 bases between the germline ends. The CDR3 runs 12 residues. CDR1 and CDR2 from the germline V gene are MNHNS and SASEGT. The CDR3 is CASTLNTGELFF. The DNA of the CDR3 is TGTGCCAGCACCCTGAACACCGGGGAGCTGTTTTTT.

This clone was seen more than once but under ten times. The rearrangement uses TRBV9 and TRBJ2-2; possibly TRBD1 for D (7 bases). This CDR3 has 18 amino acids. CDR1 and CDR2 (germline): SGDLS, YYNGEE. The V end lost 4 bases, the J end lost 2 bases, and 21 bases lay between the germline ends. DNA for the CDR3: TGTGCCAGCAGCCCACGTGCGTCAGGGGGGACCAACACCGGGGAGCTGTTTTTT. Translating it yields CASSPRASGGTNTGELFF.

This clone is a singleton in its sample. This chain uses TRBV5-1 with TRBJ2-7; TRBD2 might be the D (5 bases). The germline V gene encodes CDR1 SGHRS and CDR2 YFSETQ. The V end was cut by 0 bases, the J end by 3 bases, with 10 bases between. CDR3 length: 14 residues. The CDR3 coding sequence is TGCGCCAGCAGCTTGGAACCGGGGATCTACGAGCAGTACTTC. Translated: CASSLEPGIYEQYF.

The chain carries TRBV9 and TRBJ2-3, with 8 bases lining up with TRBD2. CDR1 and CDR2 from the germline V gene are SGDLS and YYNGEE. CDR3 length: 15 residues. With 4 bases clipped from V and 2 bases from J, the junction kept 6 bases outside the gene matches. The CDR3 here is CASSLGGAHTDTQYF. The CDR3 region has the DNA TGTGCCAGCAGCCTCGGGGGGGCTCACACAGATACGCAGTATTTT.

J is TRBJ2-7 and V is TRBV14; D gene uncertain. CDR3 length equals 13 residues. The V and J ends lost 1 base and 3 bases respectively, with 7 bases between them. Germline CDR1 is SGHDN and CDR2 is FVKESK. Here the CDR3 reads CASSQVFLYEQYF. The CDR3 DNA sequence: TGTGCCAGCAGCCAAGTATTCCTCTACGAGCAGTACTTC.

The chain links TRBV27 to TRBJ1-2; D is undetermined. This CDR3 spans 15 amino acids. V lost 4 bases and J 8 bases, leaving 20 bases between the germline ends. CDR1 is MNHEY and CDR2 is SMNVEV in the germline V gene (reference sequence). The CDR3 here is CASSSVRGTLRGYTF. DNA for the CDR3: TGTGCCAGCAGTTCAGTTCGGGGTACTTTGCGAGGCTACACCTTC.

J is TRBJ1-6 and V is TRBV28, with TRBD1 as a possible D gene (6 bases). The V and J ends lost 7 bases and 10 bases respectively, with 20 bases between them. CDR1 is MDHEN and CDR2 is SYDVKM in the germline V gene. The CDR3 loop spans 15 amino acids. The CDR3 DNA sequence: TGTGCCAGCAACAGTGGATTCAGGGGTAGGTCACCCCTCCACTTT. The encoded protein is CASNSGFRGRSPLHF.

The chain is built from TRBV7-9 and TRBJ1-2; 7 bases agree with TRBD1. The germline gives CDR1 SEHNR, CDR2 FQNEAQ (reference sequence). V lost 1 base to trimming and J lost 4 bases; unmatched junction nucleotides: 9. The CDR3 spans 16 residues. The CDR3, as DNA: TGTGCCAGCAGCTTAGTGGCAGGGGGAATGGGCTATGGCTACACCTTC. This sequence encodes CASSLVAGGMGYGYTF.

The chain recombines TRBV21-1 with TRBJ2-7; the DNA was not used to check the table's D call, TRBD1. TRBV21-1 is listed as a pseudogene. The CDR3 runs 15 residues. The DNA of the CDR3 is TGTGCCAGCAGCAAAGTCGCCAGTAAATCCTACGAGCAGTACTTC. Its translation: CASSKVASKSYEQYF.

The chain joins TRBV4-2 to TRBJ2-3; perhaps TRBD1 as D (6 bases). Germline-derived CDR1 and CDR2 are LGHNA and YNFKEQ. The V and J ends lost 3 bases and 2 bases respectively, with 12 bases between them. This CDR3 is 15 amino acids long. The CDR3 sequence is CASSQDSPITDTQYF. Here the CDR3 DNA reads TGTGCCAGCAGCCAGGACAGCCCGATCACAGATACGCAGTATTTT.

The chain has TRBV30 and TRBJ2-2; 7 bases map to TRBD2. The germline V gene encodes CDR1 GTSNPN and CDR2 SVGIG (reference sequence). The CDR3 consists of 13 residues. Unmatched junction bases numbered 7, after V lost 3 bases and J lost 9 bases. CDR3 amino acids: CAWSQTGGRELFF. In nucleotides, the CDR3 is TGTGCCTGGAGCCAAACGGGAGGAAGGGAGCTGTTTTTT.

The chain uses TRBV7-6 and TRBJ2-7, with 7 nucleotides matching TRBD1. The CDR3 has 15 residues. Germline CDR1 is SGHVS and CDR2 is FNYEAQ. Losses at the gene ends were 1 base for V and 3 bases for J; bases not matched to a gene: 6. The CDR3 DNA sequence: TGTGCCAGCAGCTTAGATAAACAGGGGTTCTACGAGCAGTACTTC. This codes for CASSLDKQGFYEQYF.

This rearrangement joins TRBV11-2 to TRBJ1-3; D gene uncertain. Germline CDR1 is SGHAT and CDR2 is FQNNGV. Trimming shortened V by 5 bases and J by 3 bases, and 8 bases separated the two germline ends. The CDR3 is made up of 13 amino acids. The CDR3 bases are TGTGCCAGCAGCGCAGGTGGTGGAAACACCATATATTTT. Its translation is CASSAGGGNTIYF.

The chain joins TRBV9 to TRBJ2-1; 8 nucleotides agree with TRBD2. The junction had 6 bases not matched to a gene; V was cut back by 4 bases and J by 0 bases. CDR3 length equals 16 residues. The germline V gene has CDR1 SGDLS and CDR2 YYNGEE. The CDR3 coding sequence is TGTGCCAGCAGCACGTCGGGGGGGCCCTCCTACAATGAGCAGTTCTTC. Translating it yields CASSTSGGPSYNEQFF. The variable domain in full, with the rest retrieved from reference TRBV9 and TRBJ2-1, is DSGVTQTPKHLITATGQRVTLRCSPRSGDLSVYWYQQSLDQGLQFLIQYYNGEERAKGNILERFSAQQFPDLHSELNLSSLELGDSALYFCASSTSGGPSYNEQFFGPGTRLTVL.

This chain connects TRBV2 to TRBJ1-2; TRBD1 matches 10 bases. Germline trimming cut 0 bases from V and 4 bases from J; bases unmatched to any gene: 2. The length of the CDR3 is 15 residues. CDR1 is SNHLY and CDR2 is FYNNEI in the germline V gene. CDR3 loop: CASSEATGGIYGYTF. The CDR3 DNA follows: TGTGCCAGCAGTGAAGCGACAGGGGGCATCTATGGCTACACCTTC. The full variable domain, in which reference TRBV2 and TRBJ1-2 provide the parts outside the CDR3, is EPEVTQTPSHQVTQMGQEVILRCVPISNHLYFYWYRQILGQKVEFLVSFYNNEISEKSEIFDDQFSVERPDGSNFTLKIRSTKLEDSAMYFCASSEATGGIYGYTFGSGTRLTVV.